Included here is one TCR beta chain sequence, with context. Sequenced by immunoSEQ multiplex PCR; TCRdb stores in-frame clones only, minus some. The top ten clones hold approximately 1.6% of a sample with around 260,000 clones, 87% of them seen once. This specimen belongs to a study of blood T cell repertoires in COVID-19. CDR1 SGHNT and CDR2 YENEEA come from the germline V gene. The CDR3 totals 14 residues. The V segment lost 5 bases and the J segment 5 bases; nucleotides outside the gene matches: 9. Sample: peripheral blood. The receptor's source is a middle-aged woman who had recovered from COVID-19. The gene calls are TRBV11-3 and TRBJ2-7, with 7 bases matching TRBD1. The CDR3 protein is CASSPDRMRNEQYF. CDR3 bases: TGTGCCAGCAGCCCGGACAGGATGAGGAACGAGCAGTACTTC.